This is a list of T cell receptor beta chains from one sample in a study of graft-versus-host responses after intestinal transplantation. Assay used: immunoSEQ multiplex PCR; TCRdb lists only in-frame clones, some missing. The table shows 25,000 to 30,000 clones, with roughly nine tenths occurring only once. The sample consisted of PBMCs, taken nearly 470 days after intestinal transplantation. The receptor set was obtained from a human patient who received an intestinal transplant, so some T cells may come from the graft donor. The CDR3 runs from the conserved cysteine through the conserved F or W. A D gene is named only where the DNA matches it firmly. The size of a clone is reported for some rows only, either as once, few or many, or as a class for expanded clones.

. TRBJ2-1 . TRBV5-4 CASSLIYNEQFF TGTGCCAGCAGCTTAATCTACAATGAGCAGTTCTTC
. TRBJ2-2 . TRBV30 CAWSSGLTGELFF TGTGCCTGGAGTTCGGGACTTACCGGGGAGCTGTTTTTT
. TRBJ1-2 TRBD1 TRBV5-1 CASSLIQGGANYGYTF TGCGCCAGCAGCTTGATACAGGGGGGAGCTAACTATGGCTACACCTTC
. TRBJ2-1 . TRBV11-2 CASSLVGGEQFF TGTGCCAGCAGCTTAGTGGGCGGTGAGCAGTTCTTC
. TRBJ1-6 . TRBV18 CASSPGTGPSNSPLHF TGTGCCAGCTCACCAGGAACAGGTCCGAGTAATTCACCCCTCCACTTT
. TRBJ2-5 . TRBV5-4 CASSSRAGQTQYF TGTGCCAGCAGCTCGAGGGCCGGGCAGACCCAGTACTTC
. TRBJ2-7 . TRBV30 CAWGQPPGRRNGLGYEQYF TGTGCCTGGGGTCAACCCCCGGGACGCCGGAATGGACTTGGCTACGAGCAGTACTTC
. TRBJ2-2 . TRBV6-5 CASRESNTGELFF TGTGCCAGCAGAGAGTCGAACACCGGGGAGCTGTTTTTT
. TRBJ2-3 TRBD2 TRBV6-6 CASSRSGSGRDTQYF TGTGCCAGCAGCCGTAGCGGGAGTGGTAGAGATACGCAGTATTTT
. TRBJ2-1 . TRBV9 CASSLLGRFNEQFF TGTGCCAGCAGCCTTCTGGGACGTTTCAATGAGCAGTTCTTC
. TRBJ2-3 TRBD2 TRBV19 CASSMAGAKTDTQYF TGTGCCAGTAGTATGGCGGGAGCGAAGACAGATACGCAGTATTTT
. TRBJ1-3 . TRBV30 CAWRLRARGLGNTIYF TGTGCCTGGAGACTCCGGGCACGAGGGTTGGGAAACACCATATATTTT
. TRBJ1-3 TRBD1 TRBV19 CASSSKTGQDSGNTIYF TGTGCCAGTAGTTCGAAGACAGGGCAGGATTCTGGAAACACCATATATTTT
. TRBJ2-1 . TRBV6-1 CASSENARAANEQFF TGTGCCAGCAGTGAAAACGCCAGGGCGGCCAATGAGCAGTTCTTC
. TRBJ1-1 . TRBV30 CAWSENLNTEAFF TGTGCCTGGAGTGAAAACTTGAACACTGAAGCTTTCTTT
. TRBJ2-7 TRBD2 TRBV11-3 CASSIAGAYEQYF TGTGCCAGCAGCATAGCGGGGGCATACGAGCAGTACTTC
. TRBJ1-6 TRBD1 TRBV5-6 CASSWGAWDRLSPLHF TGTGCCAGCAGCTGGGGGGCCTGGGACAGGCTTTCACCCCTCCACTTT
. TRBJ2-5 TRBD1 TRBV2 CASSASTGGQETQYF TGTGCCAGCAGTGCATCGACAGGGGGGCAAGAGACCCAGTACTTC
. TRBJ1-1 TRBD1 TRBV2 CASRGQGLNTEAFF TGTGCCAGCAGAGGACAGGGGCTAAACACTGAAGCTTTCTTT
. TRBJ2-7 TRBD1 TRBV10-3 CAISLQGAYEQYF TGTGCCATCAGCCTACAGGGGGCCTACGAGCAGTACTTC
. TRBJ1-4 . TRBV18 CASSPQTGRDEKLFF TGTGCCAGCTCACCACAAACAGGGAGGGATGAAAAACTGTTTTTT
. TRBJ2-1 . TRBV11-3 CASSLDGRGHNEQFF TGTGCCAGCAGCTTAGATGGGCGGGGGCACAATGAGCAGTTCTTC
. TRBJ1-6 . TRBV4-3 CASSQDQLPASSYNSPLHF TGCGCCAGCAGCCAAGACCAGTTGCCTGCGAGCTCCTATAATTCACCCCTCCACTTT
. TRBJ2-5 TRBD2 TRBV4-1 CASSQAGGPETQYF TGCGCCAGCAGCCAAGCGGGGGGGCCAGAGACCCAGTACTTC
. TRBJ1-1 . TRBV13 CASSLPPFEAFF TGTGCCAGCAGCTTACCCCCGTTTGAAGCTTTCTTT
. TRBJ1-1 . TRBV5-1 CASSLRFGKNTEAFF TGCGCCAGCAGCTTGAGGTTCGGGAAGAACACTGAAGCTTTCTTT
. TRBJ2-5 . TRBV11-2 CASSLFSLGIRQETQYF TGTGCCAGCAGCTTATTTAGCCTCGGGATTCGTCAAGAGACCCAGTACTTC
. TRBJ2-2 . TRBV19 CASRGGPLTFTGELFF TGTGCCAGTAGAGGTGGACCGCTGACGTTCACCGGGGAGCTGTTTTTT
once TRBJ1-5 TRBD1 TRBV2 CATQGARNQPQHF TGTGCCACCCAGGGGGCACGCAATCAGCCCCAGCATTTT
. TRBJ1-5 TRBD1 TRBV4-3 CASSQDRTGGNQPQHF TGCGCCAGCAGCCAAGATAGGACAGGGGGCAATCAGCCCCAGCATTTT
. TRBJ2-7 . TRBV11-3 CASSSPGSPGTDYEQYF TGTGCCAGCAGCTCCCCCGGGAGTCCAGGAACAGACTACGAGCAGTACTTC
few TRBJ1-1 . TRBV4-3 CASSQDETLGHGWAFF TGCGCCAGCAGCCAAGATGAAACTCTGGGCCACGGTTGGGCTTTCTTT
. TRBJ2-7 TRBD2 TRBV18 CASSPPGLAIYEQYF TGTGCCAGCTCTCCACCGGGACTAGCGATATACGAGCAGTACTTC
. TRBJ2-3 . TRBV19 CASSSGGRNTQYF TGTGCCAGTAGTTCCGGAGGGCGAAATACGCAGTATTTT
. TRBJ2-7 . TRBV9 CASSPRPPYEQYF TGTGCCAGCAGCCCCCGTCCCCCCTACGAGCAGTACTTC
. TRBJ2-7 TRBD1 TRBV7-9 CASSPEDRSDEQYF TGTGCCAGCAGCCCAGAGGACAGGAGCGACGAGCAGTACTTC
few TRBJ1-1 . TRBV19 CASSIWGDAEAFF TGTGCCAGTAGTATCTGGGGGGACGCTGAAGCTTTCTTT
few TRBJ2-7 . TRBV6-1 CASTPGPFVEQYF TGTGCCTCCACCCCGGGACCGTTTGTGGAGCAGTACTTC
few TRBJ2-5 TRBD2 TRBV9 CASSPGTSGETQYF TGTGCCAGCAGCCCAGGGACTAGCGGGGAGACCCAGTACTTC
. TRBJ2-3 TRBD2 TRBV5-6 CASNREAGAADTQYF TGTGCCAGCAATCGCGAAGCGGGAGCGGCAGATACGCAGTATTTT
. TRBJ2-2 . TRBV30 CAWSPLRLNTGELFF TGTGCCTGGAGTCCTTTGCGGCTGAACACCGGGGAGCTGTTTTTT
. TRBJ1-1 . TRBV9 CASSGGGATEAFF TGTGCCAGCAGCGGCGGCGGGGCGACTGAAGCTTTCTTT
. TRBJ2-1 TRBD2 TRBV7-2 CASSLGGNSYNEQFF TGTGCCAGCAGCCTCGGGGGGAACTCCTACAATGAGCAGTTCTTC